The 12 T cell receptor beta chains reported below all come from one sample, sequenced in a study of blood T cell repertoires in COVID-19. The assay was immunoSEQ multiplex PCR, and TCRdb's table has in-frame clones only and misses some. The data show 95,000 to 110,000 clones, around 89% seen once. The specimen was peripheral blood. Receptors were obtained from a man aged 40-49 years with active or convalescent COVID-19.

This chain joins TRBV28 and TRBJ1-2; 7 nucleotides line up with TRBD1. CDR1 is MDHEN, CDR2 SYDVKM, per germline. V gave up 8 bases and J gave up 8 bases; unmatched junction bases: 8. The CDR3 loop spans 12 amino acids. CDR3 protein: CASSTGLRGYTF. The CDR3 DNA is TGTGCCAGCTCGACAGGGTTGAGAGGCTACACCTTC.

The CDR3 protein is CASSMTGGQPQHF. The CDR3 nucleotides are TGTGCCAGCAGTATGACAGGGGGCCAGCCCCAGCATTTT. The chain carries TRBV6-5 and TRBJ1-5, with 10 bases identical to TRBD1. The trim removed 5 bases at V and 7 bases at J, leaving 2 bases unmatched. Germline CDR1 reads MNHEY; CDR2 reads SVGAGI. The CDR3 covers 13 residues.

CDR3 sequence reads: CATLHGTGGGYNEQFF. The CDR3 nucleotides are TGTGCCACCCTCCACGGGACAGGGGGCGGCTACAATGAGCAGTTCTTC. The chain links TRBV28 to TRBJ2-1, with 12 nucleotides matching TRBD1. CDR3 length: 16 residues. Germline CDR1 MDHEN, CDR2 SYDVKM. V lost 10 bases to trimming and J lost 3 bases; unmatched junction nucleotides: 10.

The rearrangement links TRBV5-4 to TRBJ2-6; 10 bases are shared with TRBD1. The V segment lost 4 bases and the J segment 2 bases; nucleotides outside the gene matches: 6. This CDR3 region has 17 residues. Germline V gives CDR1 SGHNT, CDR2 YYREEE (reference sequence). CDR3 protein: CASSPGQGLTGANVLTF. The CDR3 DNA is TGTGCCAGCAGCCCGGGACAGGGGTTAACTGGGGCCAACGTCCTGACTTTC.

V is TRBV12-3 or TRBV12-4 and J is TRBJ2-1; D perhaps matches TRBD2 (5 bases). V lost 10 bases and J lost 3, with 7 bases in between. The CDR3 spans 11 residues. CDR3 protein: CATDYYNEQFF. CDR3 in DNA: TGTGCCACCGACTACTACAATGAGCAGTTCTTC.

The chain has TRBV6-4 and TRBJ2-1; 7 bases match TRBD2. The CDR3 consists of 20 residues. In germline, CDR1 is MRHNA, CDR2 SNTAGT. J was trimmed by 1 base and V by 6 bases; bases with no gene match: 21. The CDR3 spells CASSRQTWGGAGLSYNEQFF. CDR3 sequence (DNA): TGTGCCAGCAGCCGACAAACTTGGGGGGGAGCGGGACTTTCCTACAATGAGCAGTTCTTC.

In its sample, this clone was seen a few times. The rearrangement links TRBV5-1 to TRBJ1-3; 8 nucleotides align to TRBD1. The CDR3 is 15 residues long. V shed 4 bases, J shed 0 bases, and the junction held 3 bases outside the gene matches. CDR1 and CDR2 from the germline V gene are SGHRS and YFSETQ. Here the CDR3 DNA reads TGCGCCAGCAGCGAACAGGGGGTCTCTGGAAACACCATATATTTT. Protein product: CASSEQGVSGNTIYF.

This clone came up a few times. The V call is TRBV4-1, the J call TRBJ2-5; 8 bases are shared with TRBD2. The CDR3 loop spans 13 amino acids. J gave up 1 base and V 7 bases, and 2 bases lay outside the gene matches. Germline V CDR1 and CDR2: MGHRA, YSYEKL. Written as DNA, the CDR3 is TGCGCCAGCAAGCGGGAGACCCAAGAGACCCAGTACTTC. As protein: CASKRETQETQYF.

The CDR3 is CASSDPPGLAGGKPYEQYF. CDR3 sequence (DNA): TGTGCCAGCAGTGACCCCCCGGGACTAGCGGGAGGTAAACCCTACGAGCAGTACTTC. This chain joins TRBV6-1 and TRBJ2-7, with TRBD2 identical over 15 bases. The CDR3 has 19 amino acids. In germline, CDR1 is MNHNS, CDR2 SASEGT. After removal of 3 bases from V and 2 bases from J, the junction contained 11 bases not matched to a gene.

This clone was recorded once. V is TRBV28 and J is TRBJ2-7, with TRBD1 matching 9 bases. From germline, CDR1 is MDHEN and CDR2 SYDVKM. V was pared by 6 bases and J by 4 bases, with 10 bases of the junction left unmatched. CDR3 length: 15 residues. CDR3 in DNA: TGTGCCAGCAGATCCGGGACAGGGAGCGGGTACGAGCAGTACTTC. The encoded protein is CASRSGTGSGYEQYF.

The rearrangement links TRBV24-1 to TRBJ2-1; 7 bases are shared with TRBD2. This CDR3 comprises 18 residues. CDR1 and CDR2 from the germline V gene are KGHDR and SFDVKD. V shed 0 bases, J shed 5 bases, and the junction held 12 bases outside the gene matches. CDR3 bases: TGTGCCACCAGTGATTTGCCTCGGGGGGAACCATTTAACAATGAGCAGTTCTTC. This gives the protein CATSDLPRGEPFNNEQFF.

This clone was seen a single time. V gene TRBV11-2 combines with J gene TRBJ2-1, with D tentatively TRBD2 (6 bases). CDR3 length equals 16 residues. Germline lookup yields CDR1 SGHAT and CDR2 FQNNGV. Trimming cost V 3 bases and J 0 bases, with 12 bases left between them. CDR3 in DNA: TGTGCCAGCAGCTTGTGGCGGGACCCCTCCTACAATGAGCAGTTCTTC. Encoded protein: CASSLWRDPSYNEQFF.